This T cell receptor (beta chain) comes out of a study of CD8+CD57+ T cells in acquired aplastic anemia. With respect to this clonotype: An end of the junction differs from the germline gene, which may be a read error.

The CDR3 totals 16 residues. CDR1 and CDR2 from the germline V gene are SGHRS and YFSETQ. Genomic DNA templated the TCR beta VDJ and CDR3 profiling. TCRdb re-derived calls from the reads in MiXCR, one entry per CDR3 protein. The sample lists 350,000 to 450,000 distinct CDR3 sequences; roughly 68% were seen once. Specimen: sorted CD4+, CD8+, or CD8+CD57+ T cells (not recorded which) from PBMCs. V usage is TRBV5-1 and J usage is TRBJ1-2; D remains ambiguous. This receptor was identified in a human donor in good health, serving as a control. The CDR3 nucleotides are TGTGCCAGCAGCTTAGCGGGCACCGAGCCTAACTATGGCTACACCTTC. Translating gives CASSLAGTEPNYGYTF.